The entry that follows covers one TCR beta chain sequence. Its antigen remains unknown. The sample comes from a study of early T cells in non-severe SARS-CoV-2 infection. The study, taken as a whole, reports: Anti-spike CD8 specificities were favored by VDJdb matching, whose results missed private and CD4 specificities.

The protocol attached unique molecular identifiers to individual cDNA molecules. TCRdb independently ran MiXCR on the 5' RACE reads; one entry per CDR3 protein. The sample carries over 80,000 distinct CDR3 sequences, roughly 12% recorded once. Germline loops: CDR1 SNHLY, CDR2 FYNNEI. CDR3 length: 15 residues. The germline V and J ends were trimmed by 9 bases and 4 bases, with 21 bases remaining between them. This chain joins TRBV2 and TRBJ2-5; D gene unclear. The sequence was obtained from an adult who was a healthcare worker with PCR-confirmed SARS-CoV-2 infection or an uninfected control (not recorded which). Sequencing used whole blood, obtained at baseline. This CDR3 reads CARKALTSARETQYF. DNA of the CDR3: TGTGCCAGAAAAGCTTTGACCAGTGCACGAGAGACCCAGTACTTC.